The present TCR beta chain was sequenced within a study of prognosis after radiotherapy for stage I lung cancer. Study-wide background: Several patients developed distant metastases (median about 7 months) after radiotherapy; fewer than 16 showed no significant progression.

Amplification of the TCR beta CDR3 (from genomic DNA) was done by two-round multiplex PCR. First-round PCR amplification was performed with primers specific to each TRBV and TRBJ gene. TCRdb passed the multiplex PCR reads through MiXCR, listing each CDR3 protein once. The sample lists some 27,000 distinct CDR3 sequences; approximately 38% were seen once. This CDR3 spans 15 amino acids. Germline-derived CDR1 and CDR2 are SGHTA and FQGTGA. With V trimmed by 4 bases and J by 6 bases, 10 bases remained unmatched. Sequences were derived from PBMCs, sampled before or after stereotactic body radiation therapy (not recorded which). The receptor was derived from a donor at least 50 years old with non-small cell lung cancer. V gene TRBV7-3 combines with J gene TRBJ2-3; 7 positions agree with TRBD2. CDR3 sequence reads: CASSSGAGEWDTQYF. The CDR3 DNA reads TGTGCCAGCAGCTCCGGGGCGGGAGAATGGGATACGCAGTATTTT.